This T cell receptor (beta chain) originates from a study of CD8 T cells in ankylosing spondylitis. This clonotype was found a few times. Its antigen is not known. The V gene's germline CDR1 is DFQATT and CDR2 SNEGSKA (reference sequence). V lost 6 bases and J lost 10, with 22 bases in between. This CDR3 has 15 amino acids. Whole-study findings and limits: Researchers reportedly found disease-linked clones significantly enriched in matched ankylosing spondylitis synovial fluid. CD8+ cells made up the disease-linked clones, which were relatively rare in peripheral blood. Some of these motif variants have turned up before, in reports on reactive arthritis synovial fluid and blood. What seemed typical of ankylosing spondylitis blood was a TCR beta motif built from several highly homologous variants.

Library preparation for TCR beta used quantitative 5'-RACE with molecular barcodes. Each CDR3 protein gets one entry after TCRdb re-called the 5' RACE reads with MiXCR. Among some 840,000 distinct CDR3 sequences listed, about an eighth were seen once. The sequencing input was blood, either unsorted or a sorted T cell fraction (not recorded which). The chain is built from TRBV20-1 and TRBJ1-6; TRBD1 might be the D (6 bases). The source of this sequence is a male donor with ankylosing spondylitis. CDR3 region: CSAPGVPGEESPLHF. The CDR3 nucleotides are TGCAGTGCCCCGGGGGTGCCAGGGGAAGAATCACCCCTCCACTTT.